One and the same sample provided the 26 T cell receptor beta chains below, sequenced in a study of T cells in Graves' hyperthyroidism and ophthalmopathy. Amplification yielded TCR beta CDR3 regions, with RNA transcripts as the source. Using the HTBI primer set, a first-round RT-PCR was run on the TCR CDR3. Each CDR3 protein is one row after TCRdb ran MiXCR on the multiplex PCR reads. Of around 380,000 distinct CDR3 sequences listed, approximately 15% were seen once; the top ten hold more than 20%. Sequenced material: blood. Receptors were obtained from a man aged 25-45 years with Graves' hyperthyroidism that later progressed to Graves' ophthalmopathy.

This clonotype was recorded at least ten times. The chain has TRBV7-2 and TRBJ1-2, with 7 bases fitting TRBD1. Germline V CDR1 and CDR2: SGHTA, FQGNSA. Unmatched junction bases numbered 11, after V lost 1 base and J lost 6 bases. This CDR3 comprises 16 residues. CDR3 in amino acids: CASSLGDSRRVNGYTF. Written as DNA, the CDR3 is TGTGCCAGCAGCTTAGGGGACAGTAGGCGTGTAAATGGCTACACCTTC.

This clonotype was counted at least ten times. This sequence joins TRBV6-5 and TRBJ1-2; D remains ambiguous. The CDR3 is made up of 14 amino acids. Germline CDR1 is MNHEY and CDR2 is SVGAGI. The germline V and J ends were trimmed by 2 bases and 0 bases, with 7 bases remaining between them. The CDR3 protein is CASSYRLSNYGYTF. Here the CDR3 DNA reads TGTGCCAGCAGTTACCGATTATCTAACTATGGCTACACCTTC.

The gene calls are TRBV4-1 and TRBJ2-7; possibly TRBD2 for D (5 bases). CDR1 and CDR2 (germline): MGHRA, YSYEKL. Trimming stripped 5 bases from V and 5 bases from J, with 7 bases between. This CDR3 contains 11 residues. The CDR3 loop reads CASSIGDEQYF. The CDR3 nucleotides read TGCGCCAGCAGCATCGGGGACGAGCAGTACTTC.

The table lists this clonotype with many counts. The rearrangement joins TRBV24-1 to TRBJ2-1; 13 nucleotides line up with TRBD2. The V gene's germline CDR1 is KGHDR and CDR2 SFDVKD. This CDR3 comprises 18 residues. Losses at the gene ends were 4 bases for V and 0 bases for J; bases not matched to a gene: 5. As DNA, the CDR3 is TGTGCCACCAGTGACCGGACTAGCGGGGGCCACTCCTACAATGAGCAGTTCTTC. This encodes CATSDRTSGGHSYNEQFF.

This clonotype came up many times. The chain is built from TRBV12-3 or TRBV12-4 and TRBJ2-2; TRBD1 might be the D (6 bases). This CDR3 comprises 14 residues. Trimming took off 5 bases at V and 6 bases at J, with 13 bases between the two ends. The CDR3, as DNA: TGTGCCAGCAGTAAAACAGGGTTTTCCGGGGAGCTGTTTTTT. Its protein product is CASSKTGFSGELFF.

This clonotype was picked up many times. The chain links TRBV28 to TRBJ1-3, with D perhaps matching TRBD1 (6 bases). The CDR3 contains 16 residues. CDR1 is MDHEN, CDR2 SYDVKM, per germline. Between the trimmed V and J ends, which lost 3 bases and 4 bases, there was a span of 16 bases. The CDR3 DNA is TGTGCCAGCAGTTTGATCGAACAGGGTGCAGGAAACACCATATATTTT. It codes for CASSLIEQGAGNTIYF.

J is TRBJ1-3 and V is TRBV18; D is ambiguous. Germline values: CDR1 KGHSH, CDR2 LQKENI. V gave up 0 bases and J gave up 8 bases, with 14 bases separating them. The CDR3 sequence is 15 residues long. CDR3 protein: CASSPPSGTDYTIYF. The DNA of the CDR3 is TGTGCCAGCTCACCACCGTCCGGTACTGACTACACCATATATTTT.

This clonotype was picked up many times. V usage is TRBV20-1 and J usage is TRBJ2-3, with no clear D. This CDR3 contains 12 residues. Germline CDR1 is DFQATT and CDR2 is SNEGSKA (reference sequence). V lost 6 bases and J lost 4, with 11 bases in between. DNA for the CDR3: TGCAGTGCCATACTTGAGTCAGATACGCAGTATTTT. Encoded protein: CSAILESDTQYF.

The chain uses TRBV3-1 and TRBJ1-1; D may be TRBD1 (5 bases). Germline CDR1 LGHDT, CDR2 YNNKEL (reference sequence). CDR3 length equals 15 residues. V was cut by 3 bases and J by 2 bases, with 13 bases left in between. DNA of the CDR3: TGTGCCAGCAGCCACAAATACGGGGGAAACACTGAAGCTTTCTTT. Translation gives CASSHKYGGNTEAFF.

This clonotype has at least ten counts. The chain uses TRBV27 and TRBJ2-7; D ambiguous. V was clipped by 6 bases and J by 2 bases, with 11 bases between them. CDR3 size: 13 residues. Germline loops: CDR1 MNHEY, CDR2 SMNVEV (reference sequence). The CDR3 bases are TGTGCCAGCAGCTCAACCCAGCCCTACGAGCAGTACTTC. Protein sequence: CASSSTQPYEQYF.

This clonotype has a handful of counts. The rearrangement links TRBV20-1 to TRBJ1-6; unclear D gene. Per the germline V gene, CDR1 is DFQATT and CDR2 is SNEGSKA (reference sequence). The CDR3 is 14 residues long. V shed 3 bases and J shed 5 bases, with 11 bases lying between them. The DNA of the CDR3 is TGCAGTGCTAGTCGGCAGCGAAATAATTCACCCCTCCACTTT. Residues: CSASRQRNNSPLHF.

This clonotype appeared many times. DNA of the CDR3: TGTGCCAGCAGGGACTCCGGGACAGGGGGCAGGAATGAGCAGTTCTTC. Amino acids: CASRDSGTGGRNEQFF. This chain connects TRBV2 to TRBJ2-1; TRBD1 agrees at 12 bases. Trimming at V came to 6 bases and at J to 7 bases, leaving 10 bases not matched to a gene. The CDR3 length is 16 residues. CDR1 SNHLY and CDR2 FYNNEI come from the germline V gene.

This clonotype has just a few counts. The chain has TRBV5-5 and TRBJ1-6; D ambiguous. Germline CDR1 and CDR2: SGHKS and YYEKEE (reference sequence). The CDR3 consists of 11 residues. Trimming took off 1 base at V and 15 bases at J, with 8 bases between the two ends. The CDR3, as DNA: TGTGCCAGCAGCTTGAATGTGCTCCTCCACTTT. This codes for CASSLNVLLHF.

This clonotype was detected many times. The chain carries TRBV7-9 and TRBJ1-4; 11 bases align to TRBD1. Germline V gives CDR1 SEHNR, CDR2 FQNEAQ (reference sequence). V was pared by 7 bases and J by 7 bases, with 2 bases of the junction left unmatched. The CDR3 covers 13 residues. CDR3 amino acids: CASTGTGGEKLFF. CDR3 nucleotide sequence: TGTGCCAGCACCGGGACAGGGGGTGAAAAACTGTTTTTT. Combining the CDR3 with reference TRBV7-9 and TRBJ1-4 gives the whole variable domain DTGVSQNPRHKITKRGQNVTFRCDPISEHNRLYWYRQTLGQGPEFLTYFQNEAQLEKSRLLSDRFSAERPKGSFSTLEIQRTEQGDSAMYLCASTGTGGEKLFFGSGTQLSVL.

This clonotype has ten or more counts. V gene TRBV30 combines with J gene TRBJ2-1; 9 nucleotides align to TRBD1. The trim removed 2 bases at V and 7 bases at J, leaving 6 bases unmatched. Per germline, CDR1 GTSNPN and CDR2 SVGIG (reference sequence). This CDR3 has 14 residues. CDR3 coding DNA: TGTGCCTGGAGTCGGGGACAGGGAGGGAATGAGCAGTTCTTC. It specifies CAWSRGQGGNEQFF. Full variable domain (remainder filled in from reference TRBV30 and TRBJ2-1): SQTIHQWPATLVQPVGSPLSLECTVEGTSNPNLYWYRQAAGRGLQLLFYSVGIGQISSEVPQNLSASRPQDRQFILSSKKLLLSDSGFYLCAWSRGQGGNEQFFGPGTRLTVL.

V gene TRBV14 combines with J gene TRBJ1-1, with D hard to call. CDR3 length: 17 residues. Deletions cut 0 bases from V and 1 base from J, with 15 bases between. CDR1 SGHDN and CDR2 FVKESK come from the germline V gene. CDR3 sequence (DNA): TGTGCCAGCAGCCAAGAGTTTCGGGGTTGGACGAACACTGAAGCTTTCTTT. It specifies CASSQEFRGWTNTEAFF.

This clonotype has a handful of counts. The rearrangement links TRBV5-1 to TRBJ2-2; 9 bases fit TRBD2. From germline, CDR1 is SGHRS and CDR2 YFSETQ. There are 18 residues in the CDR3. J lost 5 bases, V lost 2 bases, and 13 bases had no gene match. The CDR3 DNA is TGCGCCAGCAGCTTTGACGGTAGGGGACTAGCTGGAACCGGGGAGCTGTTTTTT. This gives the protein CASSFDGRGLAGTGELFF. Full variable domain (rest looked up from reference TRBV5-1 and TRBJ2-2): KAGVTQTPRYLIKTRGQQVTLSCSPISGHRSVSWYQQTPGQGLQFLFEYFSETQRNKGNFPGRFSGRQFSNSRSEMNVSTLELGDSALYLCASSFDGRGLAGTGELFFGEGSRLTVL.

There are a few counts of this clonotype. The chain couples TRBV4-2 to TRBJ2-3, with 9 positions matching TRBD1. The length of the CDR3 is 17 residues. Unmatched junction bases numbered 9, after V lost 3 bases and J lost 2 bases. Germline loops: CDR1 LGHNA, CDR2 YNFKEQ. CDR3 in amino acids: CASSQRGQGPITDTQYF. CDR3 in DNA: TGTGCCAGCAGCCAGAGAGGACAGGGGCCAATCACAGATACGCAGTATTTT.

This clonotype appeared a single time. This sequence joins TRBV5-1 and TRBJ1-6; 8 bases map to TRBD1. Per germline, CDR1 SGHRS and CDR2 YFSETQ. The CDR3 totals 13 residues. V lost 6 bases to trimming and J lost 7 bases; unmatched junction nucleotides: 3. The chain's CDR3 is CASKTGENSPLHF. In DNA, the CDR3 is TGCGCCAGCAAGACAGGGGAAAATTCACCCCTCCACTTT. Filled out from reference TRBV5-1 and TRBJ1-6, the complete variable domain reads KAGVTQTPRYLIKTRGQQVTLSCSPISGHRSVSWYQQTPGQGLQFLFEYFSETQRNKGNFPGRFSGRQFSNSRSEMNVSTLELGDSALYLCASKTGENSPLHFGNGTRLTVT.

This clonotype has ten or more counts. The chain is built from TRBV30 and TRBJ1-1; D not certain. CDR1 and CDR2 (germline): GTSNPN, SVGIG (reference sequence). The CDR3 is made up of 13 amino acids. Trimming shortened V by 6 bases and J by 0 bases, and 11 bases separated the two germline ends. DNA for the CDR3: TGTGCCTGTCGTTCGGGGTTGAACACTGAAGCTTTCTTT. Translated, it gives CACRSGLNTEAFF.

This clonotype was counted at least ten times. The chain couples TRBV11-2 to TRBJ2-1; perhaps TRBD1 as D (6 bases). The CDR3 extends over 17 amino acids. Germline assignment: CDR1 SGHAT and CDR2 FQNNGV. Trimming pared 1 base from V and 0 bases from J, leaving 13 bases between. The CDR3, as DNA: TGTGCCAGCAGCTTAGTTATGGGGGCGAGCTCCTACAATGAGCAGTTCTTC. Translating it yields CASSLVMGASSYNEQFF.

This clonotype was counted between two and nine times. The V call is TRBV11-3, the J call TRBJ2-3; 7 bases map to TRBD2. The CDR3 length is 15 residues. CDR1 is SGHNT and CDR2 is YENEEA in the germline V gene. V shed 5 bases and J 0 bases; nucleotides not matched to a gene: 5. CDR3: CASSPRTRSTDTQYF. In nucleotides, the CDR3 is TGTGCCAGCAGCCCCCGGACTAGAAGCACAGATACGCAGTATTTT.

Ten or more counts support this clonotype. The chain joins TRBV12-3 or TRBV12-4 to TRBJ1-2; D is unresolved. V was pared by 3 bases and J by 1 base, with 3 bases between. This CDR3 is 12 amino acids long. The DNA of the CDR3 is TGTGCCAGCAGTTTCGATAACTATGGCTACACCTTC. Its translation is CASSFDNYGYTF.

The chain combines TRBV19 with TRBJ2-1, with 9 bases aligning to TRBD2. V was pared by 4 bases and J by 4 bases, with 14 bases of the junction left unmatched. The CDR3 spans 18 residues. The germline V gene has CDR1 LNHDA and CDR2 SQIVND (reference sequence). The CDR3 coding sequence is TGTGCCAGTAGTAGCCCGCCGTACGGGCGGGGGGGATACAATGAGCAGTTCTTC. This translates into CASSSPPYGRGGYNEQFF.

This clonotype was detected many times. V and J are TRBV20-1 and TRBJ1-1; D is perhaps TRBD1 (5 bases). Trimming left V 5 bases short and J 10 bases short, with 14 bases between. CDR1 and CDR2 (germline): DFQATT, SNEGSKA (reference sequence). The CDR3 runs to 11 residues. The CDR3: CSAAIQGVAFF. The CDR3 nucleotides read TGCAGTGCTGCTATTCAGGGCGTAGCTTTCTTT.

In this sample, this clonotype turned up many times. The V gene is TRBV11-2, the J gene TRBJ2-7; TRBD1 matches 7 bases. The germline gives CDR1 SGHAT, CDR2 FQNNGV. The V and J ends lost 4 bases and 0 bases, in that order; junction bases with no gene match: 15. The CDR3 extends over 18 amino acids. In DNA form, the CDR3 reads TGTGCCAGCAGCTCGGACCCCTGGGACAGCCCGAGCTCCTACGAGCAGTACTTC. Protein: CASSSDPWDSPSSYEQYF.